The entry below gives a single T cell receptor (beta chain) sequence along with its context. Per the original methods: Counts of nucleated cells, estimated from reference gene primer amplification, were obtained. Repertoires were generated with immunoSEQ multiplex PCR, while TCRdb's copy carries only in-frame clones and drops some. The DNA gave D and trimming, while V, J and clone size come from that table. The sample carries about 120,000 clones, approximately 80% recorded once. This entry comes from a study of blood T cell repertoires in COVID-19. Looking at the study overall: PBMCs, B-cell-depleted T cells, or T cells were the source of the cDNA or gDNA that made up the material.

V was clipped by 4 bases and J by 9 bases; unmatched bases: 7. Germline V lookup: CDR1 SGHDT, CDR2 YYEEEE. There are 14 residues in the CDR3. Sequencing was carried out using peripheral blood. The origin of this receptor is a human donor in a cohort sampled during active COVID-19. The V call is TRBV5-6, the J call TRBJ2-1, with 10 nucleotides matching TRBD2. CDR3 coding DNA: TGTGCCAGCAGCCTCGGGACTAGCGTGAGTGAGCAGTTCTTC. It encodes CASSLGTSVSEQFF.